This TCR beta chain was identified during a study of blood T cell repertoires in COVID-19. Study-wide background: Both acute and convalescent COVID-19 samples were obtained from the United States, Italy and Spain.

CDR1 and CDR2 (germline): SEHNR, FQNEAQ (reference sequence). The CDR3 totals 12 residues. V shed 3 bases, J shed 13 bases, and the junction held 4 bases outside the gene matches. Produced via immunoSEQ multiplex PCR; TCRdb's table is partial and in-frame only. The top ten clones hold more than 6.5% of a sample with 60,000 or so clones, about 87% of them seen once. The clonotype originates from a human donor with active COVID-19. The donor label of this sample is uncertain. The sequencing sample was made of peripheral blood. The chain carries TRBV7-9 and TRBJ2-1; TRBD1 matches 9 bases. In DNA, the CDR3 is TGTGCCAGCAGCTTTTTGGGACAGGGACAGTTCTTC. Amino acid sequence: CASSFLGQGQFF.